This TCR beta chain was sequenced during a study of blood T cell repertoires in COVID-19. The assay was immunoSEQ multiplex PCR, and TCRdb's table has in-frame clones only and misses some. The profile covers just over 45,000 clones, with about 87% appearing a single time and approximately 5.1% taken by the ten largest. The CDR3 is made up of 15 amino acids. V was pared by 3 bases and J by 3 bases, with 3 bases of the junction left unmatched. From germline, CDR1 is LNHDA and CDR2 SQIVND (reference sequence). The chain is built from TRBV19 and TRBJ1-1; 11 bases align to TRBD1. This receptor was identified in a human donor in a cohort sampled during active COVID-19. The material sequenced was peripheral blood. CDR3 nucleotide sequence: TGTGCCAGTAGTATGGACAGGGGGCCTGACACTGAAGCTTTCTTT. Protein sequence: CASSMDRGPDTEAFF. Variable domain in full (rest from reference TRBV19 and TRBJ1-1): DGGITQSPKYLFRKEGQNVTLSCEQNLNHDAMYWYRQDPGQGLRLIYYSQIVNDFQKGDIAEGYSVSREKKESFPLTVTSAQKNPTAFYLCASSMDRGPDTEAFFGQGTRLTVV.